This T cell receptor beta chain was sequenced for a study of OX40 agonist ivuxolimab in advanced cancers. About the study: In this trial design, patients received ivuxolimab intravenously at 0.01 to 10 mg/kg every 2 weeks. Averaging about 60 years in age, with a range of roughly 20 to 80, the cohort was 82.7% male.

V was pared by 6 bases and J by 2 bases, with 10 bases of the junction left unmatched. In germline, CDR1 is MNHEY, CDR2 SVGAGI. This CDR3 is 15 amino acids long. TCRdb keeps only in-frame clones here, not all; method: immunoSEQ multiplex PCR. The table includes around 77,000 clones, approximately 90% detected once. This TCR came from an adult with an advanced solid tumor such as melanoma, head and neck, liver or kidney cancer. The chain links TRBV6-5 to TRBJ2-7; TRBD1 matches 7 bases. The source was CD4+ or CD8+ T cells sorted from blood, collected in a trial of the OX40 agonist ivuxolimab. DNA of the CDR3: TGTGCCAGCAGGGTCGACAGGGATCGGGCCTACGAGCAGTACTTC. It is translated as CASRVDRDRAYEQYF.